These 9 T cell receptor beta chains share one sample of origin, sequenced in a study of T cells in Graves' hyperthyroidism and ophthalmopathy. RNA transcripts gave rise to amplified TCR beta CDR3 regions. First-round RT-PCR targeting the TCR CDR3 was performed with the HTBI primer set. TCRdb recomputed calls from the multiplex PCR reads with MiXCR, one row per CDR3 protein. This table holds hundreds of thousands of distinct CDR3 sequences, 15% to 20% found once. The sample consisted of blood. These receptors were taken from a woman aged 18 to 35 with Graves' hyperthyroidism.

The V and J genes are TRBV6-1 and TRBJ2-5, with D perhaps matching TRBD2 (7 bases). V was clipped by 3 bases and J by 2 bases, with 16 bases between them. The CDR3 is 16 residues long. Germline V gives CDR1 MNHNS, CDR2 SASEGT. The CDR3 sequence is CASSEGGGIGQETQYF. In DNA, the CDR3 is TGTGCCAGCAGTGAGGGAGGGGGTATTGGACAAGAGACCCAGTACTTC.

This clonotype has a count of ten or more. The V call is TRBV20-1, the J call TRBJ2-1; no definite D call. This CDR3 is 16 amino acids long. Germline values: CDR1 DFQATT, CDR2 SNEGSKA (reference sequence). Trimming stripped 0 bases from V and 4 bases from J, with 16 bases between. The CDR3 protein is CSARDWTPGGYNEQFF. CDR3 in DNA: TGCAGTGCTAGAGATTGGACGCCCGGCGGTTACAATGAGCAGTTCTTC.

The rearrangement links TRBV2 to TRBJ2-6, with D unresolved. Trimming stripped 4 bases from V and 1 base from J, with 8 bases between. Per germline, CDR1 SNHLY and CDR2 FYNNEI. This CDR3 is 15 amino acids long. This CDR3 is CASSGYRSGANVLTF. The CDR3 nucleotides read TGTGCCAGCAGTGGCTACCGTTCTGGGGCCAACGTCCTGACTTTC.

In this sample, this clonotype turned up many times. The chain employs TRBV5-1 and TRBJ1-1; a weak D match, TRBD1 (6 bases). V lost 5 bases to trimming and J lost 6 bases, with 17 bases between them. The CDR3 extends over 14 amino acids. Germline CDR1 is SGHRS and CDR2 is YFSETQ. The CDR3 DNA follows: TGCGCCAGCAGTGGGGGGCGAGTAGCCTCTGAAGCTTTCTTT. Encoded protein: CASSGGRVASEAFF.

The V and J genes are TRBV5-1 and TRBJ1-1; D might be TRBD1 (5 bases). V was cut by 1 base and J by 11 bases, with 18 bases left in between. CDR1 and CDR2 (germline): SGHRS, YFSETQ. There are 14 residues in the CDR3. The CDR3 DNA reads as TGCGCCAGCAGCTTGAAGGGACCCCGAGAGTTGGCTTTCTTT. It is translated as CASSLKGPRELAFF.

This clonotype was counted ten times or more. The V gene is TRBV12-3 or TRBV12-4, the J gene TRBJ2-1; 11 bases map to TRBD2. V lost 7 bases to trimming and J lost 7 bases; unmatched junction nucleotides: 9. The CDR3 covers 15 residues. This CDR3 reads CASTLLAGVANEQFF. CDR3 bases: TGTGCCAGCACCCTACTAGCGGGAGTTGCGAATGAGCAGTTCTTC.

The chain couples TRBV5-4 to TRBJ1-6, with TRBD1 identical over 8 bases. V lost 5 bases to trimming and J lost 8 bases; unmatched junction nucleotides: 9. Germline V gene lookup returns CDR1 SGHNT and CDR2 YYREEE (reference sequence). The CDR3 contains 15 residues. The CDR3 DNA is TGTGCCAGCAGGCGCGCGGGGACAGGATATTCACCCCTCCACTTT. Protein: CASRRAGTGYSPLHF.

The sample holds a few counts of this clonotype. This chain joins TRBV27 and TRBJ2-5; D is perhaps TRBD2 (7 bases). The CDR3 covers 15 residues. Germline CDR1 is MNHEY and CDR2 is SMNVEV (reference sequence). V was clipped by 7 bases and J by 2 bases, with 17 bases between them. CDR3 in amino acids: CASKGFGGPQETQYF. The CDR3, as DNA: TGTGCCAGCAAGGGGTTCGGGGGGCCACAAGAGACCCAGTACTTC.

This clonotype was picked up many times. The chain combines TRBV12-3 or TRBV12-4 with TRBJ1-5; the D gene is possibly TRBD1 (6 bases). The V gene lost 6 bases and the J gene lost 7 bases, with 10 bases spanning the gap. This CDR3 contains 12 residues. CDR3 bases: TGTGCCAGCAGCCTACAGGGACAGCCCCAGCATTTT. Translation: CASSLQGQPQHF.